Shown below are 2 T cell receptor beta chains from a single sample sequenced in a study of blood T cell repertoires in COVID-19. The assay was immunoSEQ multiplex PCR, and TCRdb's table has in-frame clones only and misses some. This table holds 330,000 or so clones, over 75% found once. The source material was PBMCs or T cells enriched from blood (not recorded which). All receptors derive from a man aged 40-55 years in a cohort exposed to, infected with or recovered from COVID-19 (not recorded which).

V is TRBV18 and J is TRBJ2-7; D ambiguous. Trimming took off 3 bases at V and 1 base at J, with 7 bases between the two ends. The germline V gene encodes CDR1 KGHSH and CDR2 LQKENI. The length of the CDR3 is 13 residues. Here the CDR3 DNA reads TGTGCCAGCTCACCGGGCAGTTCCTACGAGCAGTACTTC. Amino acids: CASSPGSSYEQYF.

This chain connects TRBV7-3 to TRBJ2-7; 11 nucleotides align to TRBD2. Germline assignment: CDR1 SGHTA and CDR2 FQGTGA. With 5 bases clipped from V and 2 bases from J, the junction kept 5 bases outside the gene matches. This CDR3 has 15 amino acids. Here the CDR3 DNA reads TGTGCCAGCAGCCCCGGGACTAGCGGAGCCTACGAGCAGTACTTC. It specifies CASSPGTSGAYEQYF.